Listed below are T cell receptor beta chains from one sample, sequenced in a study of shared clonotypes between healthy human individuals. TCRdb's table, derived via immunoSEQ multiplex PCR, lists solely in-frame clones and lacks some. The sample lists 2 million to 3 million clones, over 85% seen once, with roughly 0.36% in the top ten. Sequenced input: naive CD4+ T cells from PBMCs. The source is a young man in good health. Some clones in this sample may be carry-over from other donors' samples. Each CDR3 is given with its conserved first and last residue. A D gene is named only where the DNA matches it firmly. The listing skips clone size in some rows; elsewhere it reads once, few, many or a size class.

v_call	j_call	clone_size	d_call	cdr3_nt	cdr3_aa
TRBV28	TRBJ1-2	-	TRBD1	TGTGCCAGCAAGGGGGCTGGGGGCTATGGCTACACCTTC	CASKGAGGYGYTF
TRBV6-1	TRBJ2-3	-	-	TGTGCCAGCAGTGAAGGTGGGGGTGTGACAGATACGCAGTATTTT	CASSEGGGVTDTQYF
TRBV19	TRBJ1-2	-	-	TGTGCCAGTAGAGGCAGGGGATCTAACTATGGCTACACCTTC	CASRGRGSNYGYTF
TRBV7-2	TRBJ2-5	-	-	TGTGCCAGCAGCTGGGGGGCGGGAGTGGGACAAGAGACCCAGTACTTC	CASSWGAGVGQETQYF
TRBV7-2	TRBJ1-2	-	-	TGTGCCAGCAGTTTTTCCCAGGGCTATGGCTACACCTTC	CASSFSQGYGYTF
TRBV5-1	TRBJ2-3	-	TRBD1	TGCGCCAGCAGTCCGGACAGGGGGCTGAGCACAGATACGCAGTATTTT	CASSPDRGLSTDTQYF
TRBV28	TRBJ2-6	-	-	TGTGCCAGCAGTTTCGCAGCTGGGGCCAACGTCCTGACTTTC	CASSFAAGANVLTF
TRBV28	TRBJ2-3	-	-	TGTGCCAGCAGTTTATGGAGTCTGGACACAGATACGCAGTATTTT	CASSLWSLDTDTQYF
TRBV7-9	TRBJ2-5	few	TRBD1	TGTGCCAGCAGCGCACTGTGGGACAGTCGCAGGGGAGAGACCCAGTACTTC	CASSALWDSRRGETQYF
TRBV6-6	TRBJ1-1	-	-	TGTGCCAGCAGTCTACAAATGAACACTGAAGCTTTCTTT	CASSLQMNTEAFF
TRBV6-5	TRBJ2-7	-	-	TGTGCCAGCAGTTACTCGTCTTTTGGCGGAGAGCAGTACTTC	CASSYSSFGGEQYF
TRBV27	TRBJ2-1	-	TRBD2	TGTGCCAGCAGGATGATCGGACTAGCGCCCAATGAGCAGTTCTTC	CASRMIGLAPNEQFF
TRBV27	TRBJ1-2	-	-	TGTGCCAGCAGTCAAACAGGGTTTGGCTACACCTTC	CASSQTGFGYTF
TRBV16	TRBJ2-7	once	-	TGTGCCAGCAGCCCTCGGGGGCTCTACGAGCAGTACTTC	CASSPRGLYEQYF
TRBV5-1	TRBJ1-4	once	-	TGCGCCAGCAGCTCGGGACGGACAACTAATGAAAAACTGTTTTTT	CASSSGRTTNEKLFF
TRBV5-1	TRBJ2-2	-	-	TGCGCCAGCAGCTTGCCATCTACCGGGGTTGCGAACACCGGGGAGCTGTTTTTT	CASSLPSTGVANTGELFF
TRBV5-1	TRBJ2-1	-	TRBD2	TGCGCCAGCAGCTTGGGGCCAGCGGGAGGTTTCAATGAGCAGTTCTTC	CASSLGPAGGFNEQFF
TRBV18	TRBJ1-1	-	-	TGTGCCAGCTCACCAGGGCAAGAAGCTTTCTTT	CASSPGQEAFF
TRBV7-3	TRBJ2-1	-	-	TGTGCCAGCAGCTTAACCGGGGCTGGTCGAGACCTAAAGCTGTTCTTC	CASSLTGAGRDLKLFF
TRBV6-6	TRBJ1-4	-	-	TGTGCCAGCAGTTATTCGACAGTTAATGAAAAACTGTTTTTT	CASSYSTVNEKLFF
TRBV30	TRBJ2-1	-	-	TGTGCCTGGAGTGCTCTATCTAGCGCCTCCTTAGAGCAGTTCTTC	CAWSALSSASLEQFF
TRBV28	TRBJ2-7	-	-	TGTGCCAGCAGTGGGACCGCCAAGCCCTACGAGCAGTACTTC	CASSGTAKPYEQYF
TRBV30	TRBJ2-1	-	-	TGTGCCTGGAGAATCGTGAGGAATGAGCAGTTCTTC	CAWRIVRNEQFF
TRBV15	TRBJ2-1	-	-	TGTGCCACCAGCAGAGACCGCCGGGAGCAGTTCTTC	CATSRDRREQFF
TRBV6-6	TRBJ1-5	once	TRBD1	TGTGCCAGCAGTGAGGGGGCGAATCAGCCCCAGCATTTT	CASSEGANQPQHF
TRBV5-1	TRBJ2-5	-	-	TGCGCCAGCAACACCGGGGGTCGAGTTGGGGCCCAGTACTTC	CASNTGGRVGAQYF
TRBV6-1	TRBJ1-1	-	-	TGTGCCAGCAGTGAAAGGTTGGGTACTGAAGCTTTCTTT	CASSERLGTEAFF